What follows describes a single T cell receptor (beta chain). Its antigen is not known. The V end lost 10 bases, the J end lost 3 bases, and 3 bases lay between the germline ends. The V gene's germline CDR1 is SGHAT and CDR2 FQNNGV. The CDR3 totals 10 residues. This entry comes from a study of identical twins. Study findings and constraints: Twins shared beta out-of-frame sequences in excess, but this excess was weaker.

All donors were healthy Caucasians. Addition of a universal primer site occurred through template switching, and cDNA carried unique molecular identifiers. MiXCR, run by TCRdb on the 5' RACE reads, gives a single entry per CDR3 protein. Of about 240,000 distinct CDR3 sequences detected, 12% appear once; the ten largest clones hold roughly 3.7%. This sample was also put to use in a study of yellow fever vaccine responses in identical twins.

The receptor was isolated from a woman in her late teens or twenties in good health. This chain links TRBV11-2 with TRBJ2-2; no clear D gene. Specimen: memory (CD45RO+) T cells sorted from blood. The CDR3: CATYTGELFF. DNA of the CDR3: TGTGCCACGTACACCGGGGAGCTGTTTTTT. The variable domain in full, with the rest retrieved from reference TRBV11-2 and TRBJ2-2, is EAGVAQSPRYKIIEKRQSVAFWCNPISGHATLYWYQQILGQGPKLLIQFQNNGVVDDSQLPKDRFSAERLKGVDSTLKIQPAKLEDSAVYLCATYTGELFFGEGSRLTVL.